Listed here are 31 T cell receptor beta chains from one sample, sequenced in a study of cytotoxic CD8 clonotypes in ibrutinib-treated CLL. TCRdb keeps only in-frame clones here, not all; method: immunoSEQ multiplex PCR. This sample yields 120,000 to 150,000 clones, of which approximately 90% are seen a single time; under 14% belongs to the top ten. The source material was PBMCs, sampled after 12 months of ibrutinib treatment. Receptor source: a human donor with chronic lymphocytic leukemia.

The chain uses TRBV28 and TRBJ1-1; D is unclear. Looked up from germline, CDR1 is MDHEN and CDR2 is SYDVKM. The CDR3 spans 13 residues. The V end lost 3 bases, the J end lost 3 bases, and 8 bases lay between the germline ends. CDR3 protein: CASSLPGYTEAFF. CDR3 bases: TGTGCCAGCAGTTTGCCCGGCTACACTGAAGCTTTCTTT.

The gene calls are TRBV2 and TRBJ2-7, with 15 bases that match TRBD2. V shed 6 bases and J 6 bases; nucleotides not matched to a gene: 9. The CDR3 is 16 amino acids. Germline V gene lookup returns CDR1 SNHLY and CDR2 FYNNEI. CDR3 protein: CASRDTPGLAGGEQYF. The CDR3 coding sequence is TGTGCCAGCAGAGATACGCCGGGACTAGCGGGGGGCGAGCAGTACTTC.

The V gene is TRBV28, the J gene TRBJ1-2, with 9 nucleotides matching TRBD1. This CDR3 region has 15 residues. Germline V lookup: CDR1 MDHEN, CDR2 SYDVKM. With V trimmed by 7 bases and J by 4 bases, 10 bases remained unmatched. The CDR3: CASKTGGVRSYGYTF. The CDR3 DNA follows: TGTGCCAGCAAGACAGGGGGGGTTCGATCCTATGGCTACACCTTC.

V gene TRBV19 combines with J gene TRBJ2-1; D is unresolved. This CDR3 comprises 13 residues. Trimming shortened V by 3 bases and J by 9 bases, and 12 bases separated the two germline ends. The V gene's germline CDR1 is LNHDA and CDR2 SQIVND (reference sequence). The CDR3 region is CASSILGRGEQFF. DNA for the CDR3: TGTGCCAGTAGTATCCTAGGGCGCGGTGAGCAGTTCTTC.

The chain carries TRBV19 and TRBJ1-1; D unresolved. Looked up from germline, CDR1 is LNHDA and CDR2 is SQIVND (reference sequence). Trimming removed 4 bases at V and 5 bases at J, with 8 bases between. The CDR3 covers 12 residues. As DNA, the CDR3 is TGTGCCAGTAGTAGAGGGATGACTGAAGCTTTCTTT. Its translation is CASSRGMTEAFF. Drawing the rest from reference TRBV19 and TRBJ1-1, the complete variable domain is DGGITQSPKYLFRKEGQNVTLSCEQNLNHDAMYWYRQDPGQGLRLIYYSQIVNDFQKGDIAEGYSVSREKKESFPLTVTSAQKNPTAFYLCASSRGMTEAFFGQGTRLTVV.

On this clone itself: The germline gene is not matched at one end of the junction; a read error may be the cause. V usage is TRBV7-7 and J usage is TRBJ2-5; D unclear. CDR1 SSHAT and CDR2 FNYEAQ come from the germline V gene (reference sequence). The CDR3 runs to 16 residues. CDR3 bases: TGTGCTAGCAGCTTCCTTGGGATCAACCCTCAAGAGACCCAGTACTTC. It specifies CASSFLGINPQETQYF.

This clone was seen only once. The rearrangement links TRBV19 to TRBJ2-7; tentative D call: TRBD2 (5 bases). This CDR3 has 12 amino acids. Per germline, CDR1 LNHDA and CDR2 SQIVND (reference sequence). V lost 5 bases, J lost 6 bases, and 11 bases lay in between. The CDR3 DNA reads as TGTGCCAGTAGTTCGGAGGTTGCCGAGCAGTACTTC. Protein sequence: CASSSEVAEQYF.

The V gene is TRBV4-3, the J gene TRBJ2-5, with 7 positions matching TRBD2. The CDR3 is made up of 14 amino acids. The germline V gene has CDR1 LGHNA and CDR2 YSLEER. V shed 4 bases and J 5 bases; nucleotides not matched to a gene: 7. The CDR3 region has the DNA TGCGCCAGCAGCCGAACGAGCGGGACGGAGACCCAGTACTTC. This gives the protein CASSRTSGTETQYF.

This chain links TRBV29-1 with TRBJ2-3, with 10 bases matching TRBD2. The CDR3 runs 16 residues. After removal of 3 bases from V and 6 bases from J, the junction contained 12 bases not matched to a gene. Germline-derived CDR1 and CDR2 are SQVTM and ANQGSEA. The DNA for the CDR3 is TGCAGCGTTGACCTATCCGGGACTAGCGTGGTGGATACGCAGTATTTT. The encoded protein is CSVDLSGTSVVDTQYF.

This clone was seen only once. The CDR3 DNA reads as TGTGCCAGCAGTTACCGACAGGGCGAAGCTTTCTTT. This sequence encodes CASSYRQGEAFF. The rearrangement joins TRBV6-6 to TRBJ1-1; 7 bases line up with TRBD1. The CDR3 runs 12 residues. Germline V gene lookup returns CDR1 MNHNY and CDR2 SVGAGI (reference sequence). The J segment lost 8 bases and the V segment lost 2 bases, leaving 2 bases of the junction unmatched.

The V call is TRBV6-5, the J call TRBJ2-3; no definite D call. The length of the CDR3 is 15 residues. Per the germline V gene, CDR1 is MNHEY and CDR2 is SVGAGI. The ends were cut back, 5 bases at V and 0 bases at J, with 12 bases in the middle. CDR3 nucleotides: TGTGCCAGCAGTCAGATGAGTACTAGCACAGATACGCAGTATTTT. This translates into CASSQMSTSTDTQYF.

V and J are TRBV27 and TRBJ1-2; 7 bases are shared with TRBD1. CDR1 and CDR2 (germline): MNHEY, SMNVEV (reference sequence). J lost 14 bases, V lost 6 bases, and 9 bases had no gene match. The CDR3 is 11 residues long. Here the CDR3 DNA reads TGTGCCAGCAGCCGCGGGACAGCCTTAACCTTC. Its translation: CASSRGTALTF.

CDR3 amino acids: CASSGPSGRTYNEQFF. In nucleotides, the CDR3 is TGTGCCAGCAGTGGACCAAGCGGGAGGACATACAATGAGCAGTTCTTC. The genes are TRBV27 and TRBJ2-1; TRBD2 aligns across 9 bases. The CDR3 has 16 residues. Germline-derived CDR1 and CDR2 are MNHEY and SMNVEV (reference sequence). The V segment lost 5 bases and the J segment 4 bases; nucleotides outside the gene matches: 9.

This rearrangement joins TRBV18 to TRBJ1-1; TRBD1 aligns across 7 bases. The CDR3 runs 12 residues. Germline V CDR1 and CDR2: KGHSH, LQKENI. V gave up 4 bases and J gave up 6 bases; unmatched junction bases: 2. CDR3 sequence (DNA): TGTGCCAGCTCACATGGACAGGCTGAAGCTTTCTTT. Amino acids: CASSHGQAEAFF.

This clone was detected only once. The gene calls are TRBV7-9 and TRBJ2-7; weak D call: TRBD1 (6 bases). CDR1 is SEHNR, CDR2 FQNEAQ, per germline (reference sequence). The CDR3 runs to 15 residues. Trimming took off 4 bases at V and 1 base at J, with 14 bases between the two ends. CDR3 amino acids: CASSSQGGRSYEQYF. The CDR3 region has the DNA TGTGCCAGCAGCTCACAGGGTGGCAGGTCCTACGAGCAGTACTTC.

This CDR3 is CASSPRRGQGNEQFF. In DNA form, the CDR3 reads TGCGCCAGCAGCCCCCGAAGGGGACAGGGAAATGAGCAGTTCTTC. The chain combines TRBV5-1 with TRBJ2-1; 9 bases are shared with TRBD1. The germline CDR1 and CDR2 sequences are SGHRS and YFSETQ. The CDR3 covers 15 residues. J gave up 7 bases and V 4 bases, and 9 bases lay outside the gene matches. Based on the CDR3 plus reference TRBV5-1 and TRBJ2-1, the full variable domain is KAGVTQTPRYLIKTRGQQVTLSCSPISGHRSVSWYQQTPGQGLQFLFEYFSETQRNKGNFPGRFSGRQFSNSRSEMNVSTLELGDSALYLCASSPRRGQGNEQFFGPGTRLTVL.

V and J are TRBV30 and TRBJ1-1; D ambiguous. Germline CDR1 GTSNPN, CDR2 SVGIG (reference sequence). The ends were cut back, 4 bases at V and 2 bases at J, with 11 bases in the middle. CDR3 length: 13 amino acids. CDR3 in DNA: TGTGCCTGGAATCTTCCTTACAACACTGAAGCTTTCTTT. It is translated as CAWNLPYNTEAFF.

This chain uses TRBV18 with TRBJ2-2, with TRBD1 as a possible D gene (6 bases). Germline V gene lookup returns CDR1 KGHSH and CDR2 LQKENI. The CDR3 extends over 13 amino acids. V lost 5 bases to trimming and J lost 4 bases, with 8 bases between them. The CDR3 here is CASSTDSTGELFF. Written as DNA, the CDR3 is TGTGCCAGCTCAACGGACAGCACCGGGGAGCTGTTTTTT. Combining the CDR3 with reference TRBV18 and TRBJ2-2 gives the whole variable domain NAGVMQNPRHLVRRRGQEARLRCSPMKGHSHVYWYRQLPEEGLKFMVYLQKENIIDESGMPKERFSAEFPKEGPSILRIQQVVRGDSAAYFCASSTDSTGELFFGEGSRLTVL.

The chain is built from TRBV18 and TRBJ1-2; no clear D. V dropped 0 bases and J dropped 1 base, with 6 bases sitting between them. Germline assignment: CDR1 KGHSH and CDR2 LQKENI. The CDR3 sequence is 14 residues long. CDR3 nucleotides: TGTGCCAGCTCACCACCCACGGATAACTATGGCTACACCTTC. Encoded protein: CASSPPTDNYGYTF.

Only a few counts were recorded for this clone. V gene TRBV9 combines with J gene TRBJ2-2; D ambiguous. Deletions cut 2 bases from V and 4 bases from J, with 12 bases between. This CDR3 is built from 15 residues. CDR1 is SGDLS, CDR2 YYNGEE, per germline. This CDR3 reads CASSVNSRVTGELFF. Here the CDR3 DNA reads TGTGCCAGCAGCGTCAATAGCCGGGTCACCGGGGAGCTGTTTTTT.

The sample holds one count of this clone. The V gene is TRBV19, the J gene TRBJ2-7, with 8 bases identical to TRBD2. The germline CDR1 and CDR2 sequences are LNHDA and SQIVND (reference sequence). The CDR3 extends over 13 amino acids. V shed 5 bases and J 2 bases; nucleotides not matched to a gene: 2. CDR3 in amino acids: CASSREGPYEQYF. The DNA for the CDR3 is TGTGCCAGTAGTCGGGAGGGCCCCTACGAGCAGTACTTC.

This chain joins TRBV27 and TRBJ2-1, with 12 bases fitting TRBD2. The trim removed 3 bases at V and 6 bases at J, leaving 6 bases unmatched. The CDR3 extends over 16 amino acids. Germline CDR1 is MNHEY and CDR2 is SMNVEV (reference sequence). CDR3 nucleotides: TGTGCCAGCAGTTTCCTCGGACTAGCGGGAACCAATGAGCAGTTCTTC. Residues: CASSFLGLAGTNEQFF.

The rearrangement uses TRBV19 and TRBJ2-7; 8 nucleotides agree with TRBD1. The V gene end was trimmed by 7 bases and the J gene end by 3 bases; junction bases not matched to a gene: 5. In germline, CDR1 is LNHDA, CDR2 SQIVND (reference sequence). The length of the CDR3 is 13 residues. CDR3 region: CASNFDRGYEQYF. The CDR3 DNA reads as TGTGCCAGTAACTTCGACAGGGGCTACGAGCAGTACTTC.

The chain combines TRBV6-5 with TRBJ2-7; TRBD1 is a possible D gene (5 bases). Trimming took 0 bases from V and 4 from J, leaving 13 bases between them. Germline CDR1 is MNHEY and CDR2 is SVGAGI. The CDR3 contains 15 residues. The CDR3 coding sequence is TGTGCCAGCAGTTACTCTGCAGGGCTAGGGTACGAGCAGTACTTC. It codes for CASSYSAGLGYEQYF.

This chain uses TRBV6-5 with TRBJ2-1; D gene unclear. The CDR3 consists of 12 residues. Germline values: CDR1 MNHEY, CDR2 SVGAGI. V was shortened by 5 bases and J by 8 bases, with 10 bases between the two germline ends. The CDR3 DNA reads TGTGCCAGCAGTAAGCTAGGCTATGAGCAGTTCTTC. Translated, it gives CASSKLGYEQFF.

This chain joins TRBV9 and TRBJ2-1; 9 positions match TRBD1. With 3 bases clipped from V and 13 bases from J, the junction kept 14 bases outside the gene matches. Germline V gene sequence: CDR1 SGDLS, CDR2 YYNGEE. The CDR3 spans 15 residues. In DNA, the CDR3 is TGTGCCAGCAGCGGACAATACCTACAGGGGGCGGCCCAGTTCTTC. Its protein is CASSGQYLQGAAQFF.

The V call is TRBV9, the J call TRBJ2-2; a possible D gene is TRBD1 (6 bases). The CDR3 has 14 amino acids. Germline CDR1 reads SGDLS; CDR2 reads YYNGEE. The V gene lost 0 bases and the J gene lost 3 bases, with 6 bases spanning the gap. As DNA, the CDR3 is TGTGCCAGCAGCGTAGCAGGGGACACCGGGGAGCTGTTTTTT. This codes for CASSVAGDTGELFF.

V gene TRBV19 combines with J gene TRBJ1-1; no clear D gene. V shed 4 bases and J shed 6 bases, with 12 bases lying between them. The CDR3 sequence is 13 residues long. Germline CDR1 LNHDA, CDR2 SQIVND (reference sequence). CDR3 sequence: CASSTRPGAEAFF. CDR3 nucleotides: TGTGCCAGTAGTACCCGCCCTGGGGCTGAAGCTTTCTTT.

This chain joins TRBV11-2 and TRBJ2-1; tentative D call: TRBD2 (5 bases). CDR1 is SGHAT, CDR2 FQNNGV, per germline. This CDR3 is built from 15 residues. V lost 2 bases, J lost 7 bases, and 15 bases lay in between. The CDR3 spells CASSLIGNSKNEQFF. The CDR3 DNA reads TGTGCCAGCAGCTTAATCGGGAATTCCAAGAATGAGCAGTTCTTC.

This sequence joins TRBV11-2 and TRBJ1-2; D is possibly TRBD1 (5 bases). The germline CDR1 and CDR2 sequences are SGHAT and FQNNGV. This CDR3 is 12 amino acids long. V shed 1 base and J shed 5 bases, with 5 bases lying between them. CDR3 sequence (DNA): TGTGCCAGCAGCTTAGGGGGGTATGGCTACACCTTC. Translation: CASSLGGYGYTF.

V usage is TRBV7-9 and J usage is TRBJ2-1; 10 bases align to TRBD2. With V trimmed by 5 bases and J by 9 bases, 7 bases remained unmatched. CDR1 is SEHNR and CDR2 is FQNEAQ in the germline V gene (reference sequence). The CDR3 sequence is 14 residues long. The CDR3 loop reads CASSALAGEGEQFF. The DNA for the CDR3 is TGTGCCAGCAGCGCCCTAGCGGGAGAGGGTGAGCAGTTCTTC.